The present T cell receptor beta chain was sequenced within a study of shared clonotypes between healthy human individuals. Study outcomes and limitations: Memory subsets generally showed smaller estimated richness than naive subsets did. Among donors, sharing of clonotypes was expected to be affected by sequencing depth. Few donors restricted represented genetic and exposure-history diversity.

Methods used by the authors: Quality scores were absent from the junction-only immunoSEQ sequences, so filtering differed. TCRdb keeps only in-frame clones here, not all; method: immunoSEQ multiplex PCR. V and J calls and clone size come straight from that table; D and trimming were deduced from the DNA. The repertoire consists of approximately 810,000 clones, with 90% to 95% occurring once and the leading ten covering more than 20%. The naive CD8 subset, CD45RO-negative cells positively selected for CCR7, excluded terminally differentiated effector memory CD45RA+ cells. With regard to this clone: Its antigen is not known.

The sequencing input was naive CD8+ T cells sorted from blood. The receptor comes from a man aged 30-40 years in good health.

The DNA of the CDR3 is TGTGCCAGCAGAGGCAGGGGGATCTACACCGGGGAGCTGTTTTTT. This gives the protein CASRGRGIYTGELFF. This rearrangement joins TRBV28 to TRBJ2-2; 7 bases fit TRBD1. The CDR3 runs to 15 residues. Germline-derived CDR1 and CDR2 are MDHEN and SYDVKM. The junction had 7 bases not matched to a gene; V was cut back by 6 bases and J by 3 bases. The whole variable domain, remainder taken from reference TRBV28 and TRBJ2-2, is DVKVTQSSRYLVKRTGEKVFLECVQDMDHENMFWYRQDPGLGLRLIYFSYDVKMKEKGDIPEGYSVSREKKERFSLILESASTNQTSMYLCASRGRGIYTGELFFGEGSRLTVL.